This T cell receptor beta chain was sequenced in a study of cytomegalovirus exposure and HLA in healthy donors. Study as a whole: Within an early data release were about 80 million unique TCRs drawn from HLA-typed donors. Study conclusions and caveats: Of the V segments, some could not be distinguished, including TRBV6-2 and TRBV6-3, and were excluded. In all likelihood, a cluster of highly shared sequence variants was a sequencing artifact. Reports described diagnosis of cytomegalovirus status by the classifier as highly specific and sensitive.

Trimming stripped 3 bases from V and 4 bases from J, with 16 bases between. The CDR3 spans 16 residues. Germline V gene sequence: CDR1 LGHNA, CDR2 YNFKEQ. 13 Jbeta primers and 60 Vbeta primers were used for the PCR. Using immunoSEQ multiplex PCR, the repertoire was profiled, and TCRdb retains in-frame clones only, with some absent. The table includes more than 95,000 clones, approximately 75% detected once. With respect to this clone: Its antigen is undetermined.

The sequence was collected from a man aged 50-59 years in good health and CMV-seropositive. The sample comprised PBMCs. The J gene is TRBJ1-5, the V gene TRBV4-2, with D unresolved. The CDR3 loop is CASSQGGLDYNQPQHF. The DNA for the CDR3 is TGTGCCAGCAGCCAGGGAGGACTGGATTATAATCAGCCCCAGCATTTT.